The clone carrying this TCR beta chain was detected a few times. Its specificity is unknown. This sample's time point: week 23, last vaccination. In every dose of vaccine, 300 ug of mutant IDH1 20-mer peptide was given alongside topical imiquimod. With 6 bases removed from V and 9 bases from J, the gap between germline ends came to 8 bases. Germline V gene data show CDR1 as KGHSH and CDR2 as LQKENI. This CDR3 is built from 11 residues. This entry comes from a study of a mutant IDH1 vaccine in newly diagnosed glioma. Profiling relied on immunoSEQ multiplex PCR, and the TCRdb table lists in-frame clones only, not all of them. The sample consists of over 45,000 clones, 80% of them appearing once.

The origin of this receptor is a man aged 35 to 55 with glioma. V and J are TRBV18 and TRBJ1-4; D is unclear. This material consisted of PBMCs, taken from a glioma patient whose treatment included an IDH1 peptide vaccine. In nucleotides, the CDR3 is TGTGCCAGCTCCACCGGCCAAAAACTGTTTTTT. It is translated as CASSTGQKLFF.